The 25 T cell receptor beta chains reported below all come from one sample, sequenced in a study of cytomegalovirus exposure and HLA in healthy donors. PCR primers comprised 60 Vbeta and 13 Jbeta primers. Repertoires were generated with immunoSEQ multiplex PCR, while TCRdb's copy carries only in-frame clones and drops some. The data show 60,000 to 75,000 clones, with about 74% seen just once and roughly 11% held by the top ten. The specimen sequenced was PBMCs. Receptors were obtained from an older woman in good health and CMV-seropositive.

V is TRBV6-5 and J is TRBJ1-5; tentative D call: TRBD1 (6 bases). V gave up 9 bases and J gave up 3 bases, with 15 bases separating them. In germline, CDR1 is MNHEY, CDR2 SVGAGI. There are 14 residues in the CDR3. CDR3 nucleotide sequence: TGTGCCAGTCAGCAGACAGGTTCCAATCAGCCCCAGCATTTT. Translating gives CASQQTGSNQPQHF.

Remarks on this clone: This specimen includes other DNA sequences encoding the same CDR3. The V gene is TRBV29-1, the J gene TRBJ2-1; TRBD2 matches at 9 bases. From germline, CDR1 is SQVTM and CDR2 ANQGSEA. The CDR3 contains 16 residues. V lost 1 base to trimming and J lost 4 bases; unmatched junction nucleotides: 8. The CDR3 loop is CSVEVGSAGGYNEQFF. For the CDR3, the DNA is TGCAGCGTTGAAGTGGGGTCCGCGGGAGGGTACAATGAGCAGTTCTTC.

The V gene is TRBV10-2, the J gene TRBJ1-2; D gene ambiguous. The V gene's germline CDR1 is WSHSY and CDR2 SAAADI. The germline V and J ends were trimmed by 0 bases and 8 bases, with 13 bases remaining between them. CDR3 length equals 14 residues. This CDR3 reads CASSESRGPKGYTF. In DNA form, the CDR3 reads TGCGCCAGCAGTGAGTCGAGAGGGCCTAAGGGCTACACCTTC.

V usage is TRBV27 and J usage is TRBJ2-5; D is unclear. The CDR3 contains 13 residues. Looked up from germline, CDR1 is MNHEY and CDR2 is SMNVEV (reference sequence). The V end was cut by 0 bases, the J end by 5 bases, with 7 bases between. The CDR3 DNA reads as TGTGCCAGCAGTTTATCCGGGTGGGAGACCCAGTACTTC. Its protein product is CASSLSGWETQYF.

CDR3 bases: TGCGCCAGCAGCTTGGTCCCAGGAATCAATTCACCCCTCCACTTT. Protein product: CASSLVPGINSPLHF. The V call is TRBV5-1, the J call TRBJ1-6; D is uncertain. Germline assignment: CDR1 SGHRS and CDR2 YFSETQ. Deletions cut 0 bases from V and 7 bases from J, with 11 bases between. This CDR3 has 15 residues. The full variable domain, rest sourced from reference TRBV5-1 and TRBJ1-6, is KAGVTQTPRYLIKTRGQQVTLSCSPISGHRSVSWYQQTPGQGLQFLFEYFSETQRNKGNFPGRFSGRQFSNSRSEMNVSTLELGDSALYLCASSLVPGINSPLHFGNGTRLTVT.

CDR3 sequence reads: CASSFLTGGGEQYF. CDR3 DNA sequence: TGCGCCAGCAGCTTTCTGACAGGGGGCGGTGAGCAGTACTTC. The chain links TRBV5-1 to TRBJ2-7; TRBD1 aligns across 10 bases. In germline, CDR1 is SGHRS, CDR2 YFSETQ. The CDR3 extends over 14 amino acids. V dropped 2 bases and J dropped 7; count of bases not matched to a gene: 6.

This chain uses TRBV5-1 with TRBJ2-7, with D possibly being TRBD2 (6 bases). In germline, CDR1 is SGHRS, CDR2 YFSETQ. The CDR3 is 13 amino acids. Trimming shortened V by 4 bases and J by 6 bases, and 14 bases separated the two germline ends. Here the CDR3 reads CASSPGTGGEQYF. The CDR3 nucleotides are TGCGCCAGCAGCCCCGGGACTGGCGGCGAGCAGTACTTC. Complete variable domain (other parts from reference TRBV5-1 and TRBJ2-7): KAGVTQTPRYLIKTRGQQVTLSCSPISGHRSVSWYQQTPGQGLQFLFEYFSETQRNKGNFPGRFSGRQFSNSRSEMNVSTLELGDSALYLCASSPGTGGEQYFGPGTRLTVT.

The chain links TRBV5-1 to TRBJ2-7; D perhaps matches TRBD1 (6 bases). Germline-derived CDR1 and CDR2 are SGHRS and YFSETQ. Trimming took 4 bases from V and 4 from J, leaving 21 bases between them. The CDR3 extends over 16 amino acids. CDR3 in amino acids: CASSPETGSPVYEQYF. The DNA of the CDR3 is TGCGCCAGCAGCCCGGAGACAGGCAGCCCAGTTTACGAGCAGTACTTC.

The chain links TRBV29-1 to TRBJ1-2, with 9 bases aligning to TRBD1. There are 12 residues in the CDR3. CDR1 is SQVTM, CDR2 ANQGSEA, per germline. Trimming cost V 5 bases and J 8 bases; bases outside gene matches: 6. CDR3 DNA sequence: TGCAGCGTTTCCGGACAGGGGAAGGGCTACACCTTC. Protein sequence: CSVSGQGKGYTF.

The chain employs TRBV6-5 and TRBJ1-1; possible D gene TRBD1, 5 bases. Germline lookup yields CDR1 MNHEY and CDR2 SVGAGI. The germline V and J ends were trimmed by 5 bases and 1 base, with 11 bases remaining between them. This CDR3 spans 14 amino acids. For the CDR3, the DNA is TGTGCCAGCAGTCTAGGGGTTGCGAACACTGAAGCTTTCTTT. Its translation is CASSLGVANTEAFF.

The chain joins TRBV5-4 to TRBJ1-6, with 9 bases lining up with TRBD1. Germline CDR1 reads SGHNT; CDR2 reads YYREEE (reference sequence). CDR3 length equals 15 residues. Trimming took 2 bases from V and 10 from J; bases not matched to a gene: 7. The CDR3 here is CASSLQGALGSPLHF. The CDR3, as DNA: TGTGCCAGCAGCTTACAGGGGGCTTTGGGGTCACCCCTCCACTTT. Together with reference TRBV5-4 and TRBJ1-6, the CDR3 gives the full variable domain: ETGVTQSPTHLIKTRGQQVTLRCSSQSGHNTVSWYQQALGQGPQFIFQYYREEENGRGNFPPRFSGLQFPNYSSELNVNALELDDSALYLCASSLQGALGSPLHFGNGTRLTVT.

Here the CDR3 reads CASSLGGRTQYF. The CDR3 DNA sequence: TGTGCCAGCAGCTTAGGAGGTCGTACGCAGTATTTT. The rearrangement joins TRBV7-2 to TRBJ2-3; D gene unclear. Germline CDR1 and CDR2: SGHTA and FQGNSA. The CDR3 loop spans 12 amino acids. V dropped 1 base and J dropped 8 bases, with 7 bases sitting between them.

This clone came up many times. The chain recombines TRBV5-1 with TRBJ2-1; D perhaps matches TRBD1 (7 bases). The V gene lost 7 bases and the J gene lost 3 bases, with 14 bases spanning the gap. This CDR3 has 14 amino acids. The V gene's germline CDR1 is SGHRS and CDR2 YFSETQ. The CDR3 loop reads CASHQGGVYNEQFF. The CDR3 bases are TGCGCCAGCCATCAGGGGGGCGTCTACAATGAGCAGTTCTTC.

The V call is TRBV25-1, the J call TRBJ2-3, with 8 bases identical to TRBD2. The CDR3 is made up of 15 amino acids. Germline CDR1 and CDR2: MGHDK and SYGVNS. Germline trimming cut 3 bases from V and 6 bases from J; bases unmatched to any gene: 8. The CDR3 nucleotides read TGTGCCAGCAGTGAGGCGGGAGGCGCGGGGGATACGCAGTATTTT. It yields the protein CASSEAGGAGDTQYF.

This clone was counted only a few times. V is TRBV10-3 and J is TRBJ1-3; D perhaps matches TRBD1 (6 bases). The length of the CDR3 is 14 residues. Germline lookup yields CDR1 ENHRY and CDR2 SYGVKD. The ends were cut back, 3 bases at V and 7 bases at J, with 13 bases in the middle. The CDR3 DNA reads TGTGCCATCAGTGAAGGACAGATTCCTAACACCATATATTTT. It codes for CAISEGQIPNTIYF.

This rearrangement joins TRBV7-9 to TRBJ2-3; possibly TRBD1 for D (6 bases). Germline V gene data show CDR1 as SEHNR and CDR2 as FQNEAQ (reference sequence). V lost 5 bases and J lost 1, with 16 bases in between. The CDR3 is made up of 16 amino acids. The CDR3 loop reads CASSARTATRTDTQYF. CDR3 nucleotide sequence: TGTGCCAGCAGCGCCCGGACAGCTACCCGCACAGATACGCAGTATTTT.

This clone appeared once. The sample contains more than one DNA sequence encoding this CDR3. CDR3 sequence reads: CASSASGTDTQYF. CDR3 nucleotides: TGCGCCAGCAGTGCTTCAGGGACAGATACGCAGTATTTT. V is TRBV10-2 and J is TRBJ2-3, with a possible D match to TRBD1 (5 bases). V was clipped by 4 bases and J by 3 bases, with 8 bases between them. The CDR3 consists of 13 residues. The germline V gene encodes CDR1 WSHSY and CDR2 SAAADI.

This chain uses TRBV2 with TRBJ2-5; 9 nucleotides match TRBD1. Trimming cost V 5 bases and J 7 bases; bases outside gene matches: 11. The germline V gene has CDR1 SNHLY and CDR2 FYNNEI. The CDR3 contains 15 residues. The CDR3 nucleotides are TGTGCCAGCAGTAGTCGATGGGACAGGGACCCGACCCAGTACTTC. It specifies CASSSRWDRDPTQYF.

The chain is built from TRBV5-1 and TRBJ2-2; no firm D call. CDR1 SGHRS and CDR2 YFSETQ come from the germline V gene. The V and J ends lost 4 bases and 4 bases respectively, with 14 bases between them. CDR3 length: 15 amino acids. CDR3 nucleotides: TGCGCCAGCAGCCCCACAGTTGGATTCACCGGGGAGCTGTTTTTT. It yields the protein CASSPTVGFTGELFF. The full variable domain, in which reference TRBV5-1 and TRBJ2-2 provide the parts outside the CDR3, is KAGVTQTPRYLIKTRGQQVTLSCSPISGHRSVSWYQQTPGQGLQFLFEYFSETQRNKGNFPGRFSGRQFSNSRSEMNVSTLELGDSALYLCASSPTVGFTGELFFGEGSRLTVL.

This chain joins TRBV2 and TRBJ1-5, with TRBD1 identical over 7 bases. Germline CDR1 is SNHLY and CDR2 is FYNNEI. V gave up 5 bases and J gave up 7 bases; unmatched junction bases: 8. This CDR3 region has 14 residues. The CDR3 reads CASSRGGGIQPQHF. The CDR3 nucleotides read TGTGCCAGCAGTAGAGGGGGCGGAATACAGCCCCAGCATTTT.

The rearrangement links TRBV7-9 to TRBJ1-4; 7 bases match TRBD1. The germline gives CDR1 SEHNR, CDR2 FQNEAQ (reference sequence). This CDR3 is 14 amino acids long. Unmatched junction bases numbered 7, after V lost 5 bases and J lost 7 bases. This CDR3 is CASSRGQAAEKLFF. The DNA for the CDR3 is TGTGCCAGCAGCAGAGGACAGGCGGCTGAAAAACTGTTTTTT.

The gene calls are TRBV10-3 and TRBJ2-5, with D possibly matching TRBD2 (6 bases). Between the trimmed V and J ends, which lost 3 bases and 3 bases, there was a span of 11 bases. This CDR3 region has 14 residues. Germline V gene lookup returns CDR1 ENHRY and CDR2 SYGVKD. CDR3 nucleotide sequence: TGTGCCATCAGTGAAGTATCGGGGGAAGAGACCCAGTACTTC. This encodes CAISEVSGEETQYF.

This clone was counted only a few times. The J gene is TRBJ1-1, the V gene TRBV18; 8 nucleotides align to TRBD1. Trimming at V came to 3 bases and at J to 3 bases, leaving 6 bases not matched to a gene. CDR3 length equals 15 residues. Germline CDR1 and CDR2: KGHSH and LQKENI. The CDR3, as DNA: TGTGCCAGCTCACCTGGACAGGGTAGCGACACTGAAGCTTTCTTT. Residues: CASSPGQGSDTEAFF.

The chain carries TRBV7-6 and TRBJ2-7; 8 nucleotides align to TRBD2. Trimming took 1 base from V and 0 from J; bases not matched to a gene: 2. This CDR3 contains 15 residues. Germline V CDR1 and CDR2: SGHVS, FNYEAQ. The CDR3 bases are TGTGCCAGCAGCTTAGGAGCGGGGGCCTCCTACGAGCAGTACTTC. Protein sequence: CASSLGAGASYEQYF.

The chain recombines TRBV5-1 with TRBJ2-7; 16 nucleotides align to TRBD2. There are 16 residues in the CDR3. Germline loops: CDR1 SGHRS, CDR2 YFSETQ. V lost 4 bases to trimming and J lost 2 bases; unmatched junction nucleotides: 3. The CDR3 nucleotides read TGCGCCAGCAGCCCCGGGACTAGCGGGGGGGCCTACGAGCAGTACTTC. Amino acid sequence: CASSPGTSGGAYEQYF.